Below, 28 T cell receptor beta chains from the same sample are listed, as sequenced in a study of blood T cell repertoires in COVID-19. Method: immunoSEQ multiplex PCR; TCRdb's copy keeps in-frame clones and lacks some. Seen here are about 180,000 clones, around 87% observed once, and the top ten hold 2% to 3%. Sequences were obtained from peripheral blood. The receptors stem from a man aged 35 to 55 with active or convalescent COVID-19.

The chain combines TRBV6-2 or TRBV6-3 with TRBJ1-1, with 7 bases aligning to TRBD1. Germline V gene lookup returns CDR1 MNHEY and CDR2 SVGEGT. V dropped 6 bases and J dropped 9; count of bases not matched to a gene: 10. The CDR3 has 13 residues. The chain's CDR3 is CASSQGQQRKAFF. In nucleotides, the CDR3 is TGTGCCAGCAGCCAGGGACAGCAACGTAAAGCTTTCTTT.

The rearrangement joins TRBV6-5 to TRBJ1-4; TRBD1 matches 9 bases. Germline V gene sequence: CDR1 MNHEY, CDR2 SVGAGI. The V and J ends lost 8 bases and 6 bases, in that order; junction bases with no gene match: 10. The CDR3 has 15 residues. CDR3 coding DNA: TGTGCCAGCCGACGGGACAGGGAGGGAGATGAAAAACTGTTTTTT. Protein product: CASRRDREGDEKLFF.

V and J are TRBV19 and TRBJ2-5; D is perhaps TRBD2 (6 bases). V lost 4 bases and J 5 bases, leaving 11 bases between the germline ends. In germline, CDR1 is LNHDA, CDR2 SQIVND (reference sequence). This CDR3 has 13 amino acids. The CDR3 DNA is TGTGCCAGTAGTACGGGGGTTTTGGAGACCCAGTACTTC. It translates to CASSTGVLETQYF.

The chain links TRBV5-1 to TRBJ1-1, with D possibly being TRBD1 (6 bases). This CDR3 comprises 15 residues. V lost 0 bases to trimming and J lost 1 base, with 10 bases between them. In germline, CDR1 is SGHRS, CDR2 YFSETQ. CDR3 protein: CASSLEDRRNTEAFF. CDR3 DNA sequence: TGCGCCAGCAGCTTGGAAGACAGGAGGAACACTGAAGCTTTCTTT. Based on the CDR3 plus reference TRBV5-1 and TRBJ1-1, the full variable domain is KAGVTQTPRYLIKTRGQQVTLSCSPISGHRSVSWYQQTPGQGLQFLFEYFSETQRNKGNFPGRFSGRQFSNSRSEMNVSTLELGDSALYLCASSLEDRRNTEAFFGQGTRLTVV.

The rearrangement uses TRBV10-2 and TRBJ2-2; 9 bases line up with TRBD2. The CDR3 has 17 amino acids. The V and J ends lost 0 bases and 6 bases, in that order; junction bases with no gene match: 8. Germline CDR1 is WSHSY and CDR2 is SAAADI. The CDR3 loop is CASSESRGLAKAGELFF. CDR3 sequence (DNA): TGCGCCAGCAGTGAGTCAAGAGGACTAGCGAAGGCCGGGGAGCTGTTTTTT.

The chain is built from TRBV18 and TRBJ1-2; D is unclear. Looked up from germline, CDR1 is KGHSH and CDR2 is LQKENI. V was clipped by 8 bases and J by 2 bases, with 9 bases between them. CDR3 length equals 12 residues. CDR3 amino acids: CASQRGNYGYTF. CDR3 nucleotides: TGTGCCAGCCAACGGGGAAACTATGGCTACACCTTC. Filled out from reference TRBV18 and TRBJ1-2, the complete variable domain reads NAGVMQNPRHLVRRRGQEARLRCSPMKGHSHVYWYRQLPEEGLKFMVYLQKENIIDESGMPKERFSAEFPKEGPSILRIQQVVRGDSAAYFCASQRGNYGYTFGSGTRLTVV.

The gene calls are TRBV7-8 and TRBJ1-6; 9 bases align to TRBD1. Trimming took 4 bases from V and 4 from J; bases not matched to a gene: 5. The CDR3 runs 16 residues. Germline values: CDR1 SGHVS, CDR2 FQNEAQ. The CDR3: CASSSGDRVYNSPLHF. The CDR3 DNA sequence: TGTGCCAGCAGCTCCGGGGACAGGGTTTATAATTCACCCCTCCACTTT.

The chain joins TRBV12-5 to TRBJ2-3; 11 nucleotides match TRBD2. V shed 6 bases, J shed 5 bases, and the junction held 16 bases outside the gene matches. The CDR3 runs to 18 residues. Germline lookup yields CDR1 LGHNT and CDR2 FRNRAP. The CDR3 DNA reads as TGTGCTAGTGGCGACCAGACTAGCGGGGTGCTGGGGGGAGATACGCAGTATTTT. Its translation is CASGDQTSGVLGGDTQYF.

The genes are TRBV5-6 and TRBJ2-7; possibly TRBD1 for D (5 bases). Trimming cost V 5 bases and J 0 bases, with 18 bases left between them. CDR1 SGHDT and CDR2 YYEEEE come from the germline V gene. The CDR3 has 16 amino acids. The CDR3 loop reads CASRYETVLSSYEQYF. Written as DNA, the CDR3 is TGTGCCAGCAGGTATGAGACAGTTCTCAGCTCCTACGAGCAGTACTTC.

Details on this clone: A read error may account for a junction end that differs from germline. The DNA for the CDR3 is TGTGCTAGCAGCTTATACCCCCAGGGGGCGAGGATAGAGACCCAGTACTTC. It codes for CASSLYPQGARIETQYF. The chain links TRBV7-7 to TRBJ2-5; 8 nucleotides line up with TRBD1. Germline lookup yields CDR1 SSHAT and CDR2 FNYEAQ (reference sequence). This CDR3 is 17 amino acids long.

This chain links TRBV6-5 with TRBJ1-1, with D possibly being TRBD1 (5 bases). V lost 6 bases to trimming and J lost 1 base, with 12 bases between them. Germline V gives CDR1 MNHEY, CDR2 SVGAGI. This CDR3 region has 14 residues. The CDR3 reads CASRTSRGNTEAFF. CDR3 nucleotide sequence: TGTGCCAGCAGAACTTCTAGGGGGAACACTGAAGCTTTCTTT.

V gene TRBV19 combines with J gene TRBJ1-4; no clear D gene. Germline V CDR1 and CDR2: LNHDA, SQIVND (reference sequence). The CDR3 extends over 15 amino acids. V shed 5 bases and J shed 7 bases, with 17 bases lying between them. The DNA for the CDR3 is TGTGCCAGTAGTTCCCGCCATGGAGGAGGTGAAAAACTGTTTTTT. Translating it yields CASSSRHGGGEKLFF.

This chain connects TRBV4-2 to TRBJ1-4; 7 bases fit TRBD1. CDR1 and CDR2 from the germline V gene are LGHNA and YNFKEQ. The junction had 7 bases not matched to a gene; V was cut back by 4 bases and J by 5 bases. The CDR3 is made up of 15 amino acids. The CDR3 DNA follows: TGTGCCAGCAGCCGAGGGGAACAGGGGAATGAAAAACTGTTTTTT. This sequence encodes CASSRGEQGNEKLFF.

CDR3 coding DNA: TGCGCCAGCAGCCTCCGGACGGGGGGAAACACCATATATTTT. Amino acids: CASSLRTGGNTIYF. The chain links TRBV4-1 to TRBJ1-3, with D unresolved. Trimming stripped 4 bases from V and 4 bases from J, with 11 bases between. CDR1 and CDR2 (germline): MGHRA, YSYEKL. There are 14 residues in the CDR3.

V is TRBV5-1 and J is TRBJ1-2; D is ambiguous. V was trimmed by 0 bases and J by 8 bases, leaving 11 bases between them. The length of the CDR3 is 13 residues. CDR1 is SGHRS and CDR2 is YFSETQ in the germline V gene. The CDR3 here is CASSLEAGSGYTF. CDR3 in DNA: TGCGCCAGCAGCTTGGAAGCGGGTAGCGGCTACACCTTC.

The chain recombines TRBV24-1 with TRBJ1-5; a weak D match, TRBD1 (5 bases). V was cut by 4 bases and J by 8 bases, with 8 bases left in between. The CDR3 extends over 12 amino acids. Germline V gene lookup returns CDR1 KGHDR and CDR2 SFDVKD. CDR3 loop: CATSDRDKPQHF. CDR3 nucleotides: TGTGCCACCAGTGACAGGGATAAGCCCCAGCATTTT.

This chain joins TRBV19 and TRBJ1-2; 9 nucleotides line up with TRBD1. Looked up from germline, CDR1 is LNHDA and CDR2 is SQIVND (reference sequence). The CDR3 is 14 residues long. Losses at the gene ends were 6 bases for V and 4 bases for J; bases not matched to a gene: 6. CDR3 in DNA: TGTGCCAGTAGACCTCCGGGACAGGGCTATGGCTACACCTTC. Its protein is CASRPPGQGYGYTF.

This chain links TRBV7-8 with TRBJ1-1, with D perhaps matching TRBD1 (5 bases). Per the germline V gene, CDR1 is SGHVS and CDR2 is FQNEAQ. V dropped 2 bases and J dropped 2 bases, with 21 bases sitting between them. This CDR3 has 18 residues. The CDR3 spells CASSLRRSGGNSNTEAFF. CDR3 sequence (DNA): TGTGCCAGCAGCTTACGCAGGAGCGGGGGAAATAGCAACACTGAAGCTTTCTTT.

This clone was seen once. The chain couples TRBV27 to TRBJ2-7, with a weak D call TRBD1 (6 bases). The CDR3 runs to 14 residues. Germline CDR1 and CDR2: MNHEY and SMNVEV (reference sequence). The V end lost 5 bases, the J end lost 3 bases, and 14 bases lay between the germline ends. The CDR3 loop reads CASSGQGFLYEQYF. The CDR3 coding sequence is TGTGCCAGCAGTGGCCAGGGGTTCCTCTACGAGCAGTACTTC.

This clone was seen a single time. The chain has TRBV11-2 and TRBJ2-7; a weak D match, TRBD2 (7 bases). Germline V gives CDR1 SGHAT, CDR2 FQNNGV. CDR3 size: 15 residues. V dropped 5 bases and J dropped 4 bases, with 18 bases sitting between them. The DNA for the CDR3 is TGTGCCAGCAGCGCCCCCCGGGGGGCTGTGTACGAGCAGTACTTC. Translation gives CASSAPRGAVYEQYF.

The gene calls are TRBV27 and TRBJ2-3; 9 positions match TRBD2. The CDR3 has 16 amino acids. Trimming cost V 2 bases and J 2 bases; bases outside gene matches: 5. Germline CDR1 MNHEY, CDR2 SMNVEV (reference sequence). CDR3 nucleotides: TGTGCCAGCAGTTTAAGTGCGGGGGGGAACACAGATACGCAGTATTTT. This translates into CASSLSAGGNTDTQYF.

The rearrangement uses TRBV9 and TRBJ2-5, with 9 nucleotides matching TRBD2. V shed 0 bases and J 2 bases; nucleotides not matched to a gene: 5. This CDR3 has 16 residues. Germline CDR1 is SGDLS and CDR2 is YYNGEE. The CDR3 coding sequence is TGTGCCAGCAGCGTAGTGCCAGCGGGGGGACAAGAGACCCAGTACTTC. This translates into CASSVVPAGGQETQYF.

This chain joins TRBV3-1 (or the pseudogene TRBV3-2) and TRBJ2-2, with D possibly TRBD1 on 5 matching bases. The CDR3 contains 16 residues. Trimming pared 3 bases from V and 3 bases from J, leaving 14 bases between. Germline loops: CDR1 LGHDT, CDR2 YNNKEL (reference sequence). CDR3 nucleotide sequence: TGTGCCAGCAGCCAGAGGATGGCAGGGTACACCGGGGAGCTGTTTTTT. Translation gives CASSQRMAGYTGELFF.

V usage is TRBV28 and J usage is TRBJ1-2, with D possibly TRBD1 on 6 matching bases. This CDR3 is built from 17 residues. Germline CDR1 reads MDHEN; CDR2 reads SYDVKM. Trimming took off 5 bases at V and 6 bases at J, with 25 bases between the two ends. The DNA for the CDR3 is TGTGCCAGCAGTGGGACGCTGACAGGTGGTAAGAGGAATGGCTACACCTTC. Its protein product is CASSGTLTGGKRNGYTF.

V and J are TRBV5-6 and TRBJ2-7; 11 positions match TRBD1. The J segment lost 5 bases and the V segment lost 0 bases, leaving 4 bases of the junction unmatched. The germline V gene encodes CDR1 SGHDT and CDR2 YYEEEE. This CDR3 is built from 15 residues. CDR3 DNA sequence: TGTGCCAGCAGCTTGGTAGGACAGGGGGCAAACGAGCAGTACTTC. Its protein is CASSLVGQGANEQYF.

The chain couples TRBV4-2 to TRBJ1-2, with D perhaps TRBD1 (5 bases). Germline loops: CDR1 LGHNA, CDR2 YNFKEQ. Trimming took off 0 bases at V and 3 bases at J, with 14 bases between the two ends. CDR3 size: 16 residues. CDR3 loop: CASSQDRAGRYYGYTF. CDR3 DNA: TGTGCCAGCAGCCAAGACAGGGCCGGGCGATACTATGGCTACACCTTC.

This rearrangement joins TRBV5-5 to TRBJ2-1, with a tentative D call TRBD2 (7 bases). Germline V gene lookup returns CDR1 SGHKS and CDR2 YYEKEE (reference sequence). The germline V and J ends were trimmed by 1 base and 3 bases, with 11 bases remaining between them. The length of the CDR3 is 15 residues. In DNA, the CDR3 is TGTGCCAGCAGCTTGCGGGGGGCCCTCTACAATGAGCAGTTCTTC. Amino acid sequence: CASSLRGALYNEQFF.

This CDR3 is CASSSDREGLYEQYF. As DNA, the CDR3 is TGTGCCAGCAGCTCCGACAGGGAAGGGCTCTACGAGCAGTACTTC. The J gene is TRBJ2-7, the V gene TRBV5-5, with 7 bases matching TRBD1. The trim removed 3 bases at V and 3 bases at J, leaving 9 bases unmatched. The CDR3 length is 15 residues. Germline-derived CDR1 and CDR2 are SGHKS and YYEKEE (reference sequence).